A single sample is the source of the 3 T cell receptor beta chains below, sequenced in a study of spatial heterogeneity in lung cancer (dated by TCRdb to between 2018 and 2020). What the time point label conveys for this sample: sample taken at primary tumor resection. For TCR sequencing, whole RNA was extracted from tumor and nontumor lung tissue, or from cryopreserved PBMC samples, and no cell sorting was done. Library prep was done by 5' RACE. The reads were generated on a NextSeq 500. TCRdb ran its own pipeline on the public reads, namely fastp trimming at Q25 and MiXCR clone calling, and kept in-frame beta chains. Identical CDR3 proteins give one entry, which carries the most common genes and DNA. For this sample the table gives 10,000 to 11,000 distinct CDR3 sequences, of which around 6.6% were detected only once. The top ten clones comprise roughly 28% of the sample. The sequencing used PBMCs, collected at surgery. These receptors originate from a male donor with early-stage non-small cell lung cancer.

This clonotype appeared many times. This beta chain came through as a stray read in a library set up for alpha chains, and its size says little. The J gene is TRBJ2-1, the V gene TRBV27, with D uncertain. This CDR3 has 14 residues. CDR1 is MNHEY, CDR2 SMNVEV, per germline (reference sequence). Trimming took off 0 bases at V and 5 bases at J, with 8 bases between the two ends. The CDR3 spells CASSLSGPHNEQFF. The DNA of the CDR3 is TGTGCCAGCAGTTTATCGGGTCCCCACAATGAGCAGTTCTTC.

This clonotype is medium-sized (0.01 to 0.1%). This beta chain is off target for a library built for alpha chains, so its abundance means little. The gene calls are TRBV20-1 and TRBJ2-3; D perhaps matches TRBD2 (7 bases). V lost 1 base and J lost 4, with 18 bases in between. Germline CDR1 and CDR2: DFQATT and SNEGSKA (reference sequence). The CDR3 consists of 16 residues. The DNA of the CDR3 is TGCAGTGCTAGAGCTCCGGGGGGCGCAAGGGCAGATACGCAGTATTTT. This codes for CSARAPGGARADTQYF.

This clonotype has just a few counts. As an off-target read in a library built for alpha chains, this beta chain has a frequency of little significance. The rearrangement uses TRBV11-3 and TRBJ2-7; D gene unclear. The CDR3 is 13 amino acids. The V end lost 2 bases, the J end lost 5 bases, and 10 bases lay between the germline ends. Germline CDR1 SGHNT, CDR2 YENEEA. The DNA for the CDR3 is TGTGCCAGCAGCTTATTCCCGGAAAACGAGCAGTACTTC. This codes for CASSLFPENEQYF.